This TCR beta chain was captured by sequencing in a study of blood T cell repertoires in COVID-19. The repertoire was sequenced with immunoSEQ multiplex PCR; TCRdb's copy has only in-frame clones and lacks some. Counted here are hundreds of thousands of clones, roughly 90% occurring once; the ten biggest clones make up around 3%. CDR1 is MGHRA, CDR2 YSYEKL, per germline. This CDR3 region has 19 residues. The V and J ends lost 1 base and 2 bases, in that order; junction bases with no gene match: 14. The sequence came from a woman aged 25 to 45 with COVID-19, enrolled during active disease. Material for sequencing was peripheral blood. The chain employs TRBV4-1 and TRBJ2-3; 8 bases are shared with TRBD2. The DNA for the CDR3 is TGCGCCAGCAGCCAAGGCAGAGCGGGGGCCTCCCTCGTCACAGATACGCAGTATTTT. Its translation is CASSQGRAGASLVTDTQYF.